This T cell receptor (beta chain) was found in a study of shared clonotypes between healthy human individuals (dated by TCRdb to the early 2020s). With respect to the entire study: The cohort included a few men and a couple of women between 18 and 49 years of age. Blood TCR repertoires of several healthy adults were deeply sequenced to estimate repertoire size and the extent of clonotype sharing between individuals. For each donor, three plates each were used for CD4 naive and CD4 memory, two plates were used for CD8 naive, and one plate was used for CD8 memory. Per donor, leukapheresis produced somewhere between about 0.85 and 10 billion PBMCs. Different laboratories and diverse techniques were used to prepare libraries and sequence TCR repertoires, to increase sequencing depth and limit assay-specific biases. General conclusions and limits of the study: Larger estimated clonotype richness was generally found for naive subsets than for memory subsets. Based on pairwise subsampling, the degree of clonotype sharing among donors was expected to be affected by sequencing depth. Because the study included only a small number of donors, the genetic and exposure-history diversity represented was limited. Rarefaction of sorted-subset datasets indicated incomplete sequencing despite the large sequencing depth. Compared with non-shared clonotypes, the clonotypes found in all four sorted-subset donors had higher generation probabilities. Across a handful of donors, roughly 5% of naive CD4, roughly 3.4% of naive CD8, 2.3% of memory CD4, and about 0.4% of memory CD8 clonotypes were shared. Sampling was restricted to blood, and TCR repertoires in tissues likely differ from the TCR repertoires found in blood.

In the germline V gene (reference sequence), CDR1 corresponds to LNHDA and CDR2 to SQIVND. V is pared back by 3 bases and J by 5 bases, with 15 bases lying between the germline termini. The CDR3, from cysteine to phenylalanine, totals 15 residues. Just CDR3 DNA is preserved here, 45 bases in frame from base 1. TCR CDR3 regions were amplified from genomic DNA by multiplex PCR using the deep immunoSEQ assay. Genomic DNA extracted from each cell subset was distributed evenly over all wells of several immunoSEQ 96-well plates, and each plate served as one replicate. For sorted subsets, 200 to 250 ng genomic DNA, equal to some 28,000 T cell genomes, was loaded into each replicate PCR. Purified libraries were measured with a Qubit 3.0 fluorometer, size-checked on a Bioanalyzer 2100, and measured again with the KAPA Library Quantification kit. Every immunoSEQ 96-well plate was sequenced on a dedicated single-read 150-cycle Illumina NextSeq 550 flow cell. As for how the authors treated the data: Because the immunoSEQ output included only junctional sequences and no quality scores, the filtering could not be the same as the filtering used for full-length reads. Sequences were annotated with PyIR, a Python wrapper for IgBLAST v1.9, and V/J genes and CDR3 were assigned using IMGT germline references. Reads with weak V/J assignments (E-value above 1e-6), missing CDR3, stop codons, out-of-frame junctions, or ambiguous translated residues were removed. V3J clonotypes were defined as sequences sharing the same inferred V gene, J gene, and CDR3 amino acid sequence. To compute the percentage overlap between repertoires, the number of shared unique clonotypes was divided by the size of the smaller repertoire. RTK rarefaction, the Chao1 estimator, and Recon v2.1 estimates of unobserved clonotypes were used to assess repertoire richness. Generation probabilities were computed with OLGA for all TCRbeta clonotypes obtained by the gDNA method from several donors. TCRdb took this table from immuneACCESS and kept in-frame rearrangements with V and J called. Such tables lack part of the clones; where checked against another copy, unresolved V genes explain under half of the gap, and the rest is unexplained. V, J and clone size are taken as reported in that table, and D and trimming were inferred from the DNA itself. Present in this sample are about 1.5 million clones, around 98% of which were seen just once. Together, the top ten hold roughly 0.45% of the sample.

The donors were healthy, HIV-negative adults with no recently reported acute infections or vaccinations. All donors were Caucasian adults living in Nashville, Tennessee, USA. CD4+ T cells were enriched through magnetic negative selection, after which naive cells were positively selected on CD45RA and the remaining negative fraction served as the memory subset. Blood was obtained by leukapheresis, after which PBMCs were separated by Ficoll-Histopaque density gradient centrifugation and cryopreserved in liquid nitrogen vapor phase. Analytical flow cytometry was used to check the purity and quantity of each magnetically sorted T cell population. Each sorted fraction had its genomic DNA isolated and then quantified by UV absorbance on a Nanodrop 2000c. As concerns this clone: The clone's antigen remains unknown. Per-nucleotide qualities are absent, and no much larger clonotype sits a single base away.

This receptor chain uses TRBV19 and TRBJ2-3; a weak D assignment points to TRBD2 (6 bases agree). What was sequenced was naive CD4+ T cells sorted from blood. The cell subset or site label of this sample denotes: CD45RA+ positively selected. This clonotype was sampled from a man aged 30-40 years in good health. The CDR3: CASSIQGLGRDTQYF. The bases read TGTGCCAGTAGTATCCAGGGACTGGGGAGAGATACGCAGTATTTT.